The 30 T cell receptor beta chains in this list originate from one sample, sequenced in a study of human T cells and chemical hapten exposure. TCRdb independently ran MiXCR on the RACE reads; one entry per CDR3 protein. The sample has around 360,000 distinct CDR3 sequences, around 6% seen once. This sample's time point: patch test 2, 6 weeks after DPC sensitization. Treatment denoted: therapeutic diphenylcyclopropenone sensitization with weekly scalp DPC. The specimen comprised whole blood, sampled in connection with sensitization to the hapten diphenylcyclopropenone (DPC). Source of these receptors: a young woman with alopecia areata. Some clones in this sample may be carry-over from other donors' samples.

This chain uses TRBV3-1 with TRBJ2-5, with 9 bases aligning to TRBD1. Germline-derived CDR1 and CDR2 are LGHDT and YNNKEL (reference sequence). Trimming cost V 3 bases and J 4 bases; bases outside gene matches: 9. This CDR3 is 16 amino acids long. The CDR3 spells CASSHGPGQGRETQYF. The CDR3 DNA reads as TGTGCCAGCAGCCATGGCCCGGGACAGGGACGAGAGACCCAGTACTTC.

The table lists this clonotype with a few counts. This rearrangement joins TRBV4-1 to TRBJ2-2; D is perhaps TRBD1 (6 bases). V dropped 3 bases and J dropped 3 bases, with 14 bases sitting between them. Germline CDR1 MGHRA, CDR2 YSYEKL. This CDR3 comprises 16 residues. In DNA, the CDR3 is TGCGCCAGCAGCCACTCCTACAACAGGGACACCGGGGAGCTGTTTTTT. Its translation is CASSHSYNRDTGELFF.

This clonotype was picked up a small number of times. V is TRBV6-6 and J is TRBJ1-5; D is uncertain. With 7 bases removed from V and 5 bases from J, the gap between germline ends came to 24 bases. The V gene's germline CDR1 is MNHNY and CDR2 SVGAGI (reference sequence). The CDR3 has 17 residues. CDR3 nucleotides: TGTGCCAGCACCCCCCTAGGTGAGGGAGTACGGGATCAGCCCCAGCATTTT. Its translation: CASTPLGEGVRDQPQHF.

This chain uses TRBV10-3 with TRBJ2-7; 9 bases align to TRBD1. The CDR3 has 17 residues. Germline lookup yields CDR1 ENHRY and CDR2 SYGVKD. V lost 10 bases and J lost 0; bases outside the gene matches: 16. The CDR3 DNA follows: TGTGCCAGCGTACCGGGACAGGGAAAAATCGTCTCCTACGAGCAGTACTTC. Encoded protein: CASVPGQGKIVSYEQYF.

This clonotype showed up just a few times. V and J are TRBV14 and TRBJ1-5; TRBD1 matches 8 bases. The CDR3 is 16 residues long. J lost 5 bases, V lost 0 bases, and 6 bases had no gene match. Germline-derived CDR1 and CDR2 are SGHDN and FVKESK. DNA of the CDR3: TGTGCCAGCAGCCAAGATTCGGACAGGGAGGATCAGCCCCAGCATTTT. This codes for CASSQDSDREDQPQHF.

This clonotype was seen many times. V is TRBV6-2 or TRBV6-3 and J is TRBJ1-1, with D hard to call. Germline V gene lookup returns CDR1 MNHEY and CDR2 SVGEGT. The CDR3 has 13 residues. V lost 2 bases and J lost 3, with 7 bases in between. The CDR3 spells CASSYGRYTEAFF. CDR3 DNA: TGTGCCAGCAGTTACGGAAGGTACACTGAAGCTTTCTTT.

This clonotype was seen ten or more times. The chain recombines TRBV6-6 with TRBJ1-1; possible D gene TRBD1, 6 bases. The CDR3 covers 14 residues. Germline CDR1 and CDR2: MNHNY and SVGAGI (reference sequence). Trimming removed 11 bases at V and 0 bases at J, with 16 bases between. In nucleotides, the CDR3 is TGTGCCTCTCACCCAGGGGTAATGAACACTGAAGCTTTCTTT. It codes for CASHPGVMNTEAFF.

This clonotype came up a few times. This chain links TRBV14 with TRBJ1-6; 7 bases align to TRBD1. Trimming cost V 3 bases and J 7 bases; bases outside gene matches: 3. CDR1 is SGHDN and CDR2 is FVKESK in the germline V gene. The CDR3 runs 14 residues. CDR3 residues: CASSQGTANSPLHF. Written as DNA, the CDR3 is TGTGCCAGCAGCCAGGGGACAGCGAATTCACCCCTCCACTTT. The variable domain in full, completed from reference TRBV14 and TRBJ1-6, reads EAGVTQFPSHSVIEKGQTVTLRCDPISGHDNLYWYRRVMGKEIKFLLHFVKESKQDESGMPNNRFLAERTGGTYSTLKVQPAELEDSGVYFCASSQGTANSPLHFGNGTRLTVT.

The chain employs TRBV27 and TRBJ2-3; no firm D call. Germline V CDR1 and CDR2: MNHEY, SMNVEV (reference sequence). This CDR3 comprises 15 residues. Trimming took off 2 bases at V and 6 bases at J, with 15 bases between the two ends. The CDR3 loop is CASSLLLGSSDTQYF. The CDR3 nucleotides are TGTGCCAGCAGTTTACTTCTCGGATCCTCTGATACGCAGTATTTT.

This clonotype showed up just a few times. The chain couples TRBV6-2 or TRBV6-3 to TRBJ1-6, with D possibly being TRBD1 (5 bases). CDR1 is MNHEY, CDR2 SVGEGT, per germline. This CDR3 is built from 15 residues. The ends were cut back, 3 bases at V and 9 bases at J, with 15 bases in the middle. The CDR3 sequence is CASSYYGPGGSPLHF. In DNA, the CDR3 is TGTGCCAGCAGTTATTATGGGCCTGGGGGTTCACCCCTCCACTTT.

This clonotype was detected many times. V usage is TRBV7-9 and J usage is TRBJ1-1; 8 bases fit TRBD1. CDR1 SEHNR and CDR2 FQNEAQ come from the germline V gene (reference sequence). This CDR3 is built from 16 residues. V shed 2 bases and J 3 bases; nucleotides not matched to a gene: 8. CDR3 protein: CASSLLGDRGDTEAFF. CDR3 in DNA: TGTGCCAGCAGCTTATTAGGTGACAGGGGTGACACTGAAGCTTTCTTT.

The V and J genes are TRBV6-5 and TRBJ1-1; 7 bases match TRBD1. CDR1 and CDR2 (germline): MNHEY, SVGAGI. V gave up 2 bases and J gave up 7 bases; unmatched junction bases: 7. The CDR3 runs to 14 residues. The CDR3 coding sequence is TGTGCCAGCAGTTACACACACAGGGGAGGTGAAGCTTTCTTT. Its translation: CASSYTHRGGEAFF.

This clonotype was recorded at least ten times. The chain combines TRBV6-6 with TRBJ2-3, with D uncertain. Trimming stripped 4 bases from V and 2 bases from J, with 13 bases between. The CDR3 length is 15 residues. Looked up from germline, CDR1 is MNHNY and CDR2 is SVGAGI (reference sequence). The CDR3 protein is CASSSRESSTDTQYF. CDR3 nucleotide sequence: TGTGCCAGCAGTTCGAGAGAGAGCTCCACAGATACGCAGTATTTT.

The J gene is TRBJ1-5, the V gene TRBV5-6; 8 bases fit TRBD1. The CDR3 contains 16 residues. From germline, CDR1 is SGHDT and CDR2 YYEEEE. With 1 base clipped from V and 4 bases from J, the junction kept 7 bases outside the gene matches. CDR3 sequence (DNA): TGTGCCAGCAGCTTGTTGACAGGGGATCATAATCAGCCCCAGCATTTT. The encoded protein is CASSLLTGDHNQPQHF.

This clonotype was counted only a few times. The CDR3 region is CASSQTSQATEAFF. As DNA, the CDR3 is TGTGCCAGCAGCCAAACGTCTCAGGCCACTGAAGCTTTCTTT. This chain uses TRBV3-1 with TRBJ1-1; D gene uncertain. The CDR3 spans 14 residues. Germline lookup yields CDR1 LGHDT and CDR2 YNNKEL (reference sequence). Deletions cut 2 bases from V and 4 bases from J, with 11 bases between.

There are a few counts of this clonotype. The chain joins TRBV27 to TRBJ2-5, with D possibly TRBD2 on 5 matching bases. This CDR3 region has 15 residues. Germline V gene lookup returns CDR1 MNHEY and CDR2 SMNVEV (reference sequence). V was cut by 5 bases and J by 0 bases, with 13 bases left in between. CDR3 protein: CASSPTPSNQETQYF. CDR3 coding DNA: TGTGCCAGCAGTCCGACGCCTAGCAACCAAGAGACCCAGTACTTC.

The chain couples TRBV6-2 or TRBV6-3 to TRBJ1-2, with D hard to call. This CDR3 contains 16 residues. The germline CDR1 and CDR2 sequences are MNHEY and SVGEGT. V was clipped by 6 bases and J by 0 bases, with 17 bases between them. The CDR3 loop reads CASRGGRSSANYGYTF. The CDR3 DNA sequence: TGTGCCAGCAGGGGAGGACGGTCTTCAGCTAACTATGGCTACACCTTC.

This clonotype occurred many times. The chain recombines TRBV7-2 with TRBJ1-1, with D uncertain. The CDR3 is 14 amino acids. Germline loops: CDR1 SGHTA, CDR2 FQGNSA. Trimming took 0 bases from V and 1 from J, leaving 6 bases between them. DNA for the CDR3: TGTGCCAGCAGCTTAGCGCTTGCGAACACTGAAGCTTTCTTT. Amino acids: CASSLALANTEAFF.

The chain couples TRBV29-1 to TRBJ2-5, with D uncertain. CDR1 SQVTM and CDR2 ANQGSEA come from the germline V gene. The CDR3 contains 12 residues. The V and J ends lost 7 bases and 0 bases respectively, with 9 bases between them. Here the CDR3 reads CSAGWYQETQYF. CDR3 nucleotides: TGCAGCGCCGGGTGGTACCAAGAGACCCAGTACTTC.

This clonotype was detected only a few times. The rearrangement uses TRBV27 and TRBJ1-3; D possibly corresponds to TRBD1 (5 bases). Deletions cut 4 bases from V and 2 bases from J, with 9 bases between. The CDR3 loop spans 14 amino acids. Germline assignment: CDR1 MNHEY and CDR2 SMNVEV (reference sequence). CDR3 DNA sequence: TGTGCCAGCAGTTCCAGACAGACTGGAAACACCATATATTTT. It yields the protein CASSSRQTGNTIYF.

This clonotype was seen many times. The rearrangement joins TRBV20-1 to TRBJ1-6, with a possible D match to TRBD1 (5 bases). Germline V gene sequence: CDR1 DFQATT, CDR2 SNEGSKA (reference sequence). V shed 3 bases and J shed 13 bases, with 19 bases lying between them. The CDR3 extends over 14 amino acids. DNA of the CDR3: TGCAGTGCTAGCGGGACCGCCTTAACTATTCCCCTCCACTTT. Its protein is CSASGTALTIPLHF.

V gene TRBV5-4 combines with J gene TRBJ2-1; the match to TRBD1 covers 7 bases. Germline-derived CDR1 and CDR2 are SGHNT and YYREEE (reference sequence). This CDR3 is built from 17 residues. The J segment lost 4 bases and the V segment lost 4 bases, leaving 14 bases of the junction unmatched. The CDR3 bases are TGTGCCAGCAGCGAGCTAATAACAGGGGCCGGTTACAATGAGCAGTTCTTC. Its protein product is CASSELITGAGYNEQFF.

As concerns this clonotype: At one boundary the junction diverges from the germline segment, which might be a read error. V and J are TRBV12-3 or TRBV12-4 and TRBJ2-5, with D tentatively TRBD1 or TRBD2 (6 bases each). The CDR3 sequence is 16 residues long. Here the CDR3 reads CDSSPPGAGQKETQYF. The CDR3 DNA reads as TGTGACAGCAGCCCCCCGGGGGCGGGCCAAAAAGAGACCCAGTACTTC.

This clonotype was seen a few times. V and J are TRBV6-6 and TRBJ2-1, with unresolved D. Germline V gene lookup returns CDR1 MNHNY and CDR2 SVGAGI (reference sequence). The CDR3 length is 14 residues. Between the trimmed V and J ends, which lost 5 bases and 7 bases, there was a span of 15 bases. CDR3 residues: CASSMPPTGNEQFF. As DNA, the CDR3 is TGTGCCAGCAGTATGCCCCCCACCGGAAATGAGCAGTTCTTC.

The chain uses TRBV4-3 and TRBJ1-4; weak D call: TRBD1 (5 bases). There are 15 residues in the CDR3. The germline V and J ends were trimmed by 0 bases and 6 bases, with 11 bases remaining between them. Per the germline V gene, CDR1 is LGHNA and CDR2 is YSLEER. The CDR3 sequence: CASSQDGTVDEKLFF. The CDR3 DNA follows: TGCGCCAGCAGCCAAGATGGGACCGTTGATGAAAAACTGTTTTTT.

The chain is built from TRBV7-8 and TRBJ2-2; TRBD1 might be the D (5 bases). The germline gives CDR1 SGHVS, CDR2 FQNEAQ. The V gene lost 1 base and the J gene lost 6 bases, with 12 bases spanning the gap. There are 15 residues in the CDR3. The CDR3 protein is CASSLVSRAPGELFF. The DNA for the CDR3 is TGTGCCAGCAGCTTAGTATCCAGGGCCCCCGGGGAGCTGTTTTTT.

This clonotype was recorded at least ten times. The chain is built from TRBV3-1 and TRBJ1-4; no clear D gene. The CDR3 runs to 15 residues. Germline lookup yields CDR1 LGHDT and CDR2 YNNKEL (reference sequence). Trimming removed 5 bases at V and 0 bases at J, with 10 bases between. CDR3 in amino acids: CASSTRRSTNEKLFF. In DNA form, the CDR3 reads TGTGCCAGCAGCACCCGGCGTTCAACTAATGAAAAACTGTTTTTT.

In its sample, this clonotype was seen many times. V and J are TRBV6-2 or TRBV6-3 and TRBJ1-1; no firm D call. V dropped 2 bases and J dropped 1 base, with 14 bases sitting between them. Germline CDR1 and CDR2: MNHEY and SVGEGT. This CDR3 has 16 amino acids. The CDR3 loop reads CASSYSEGTENTEAFF. The DNA for the CDR3 is TGTGCCAGCAGTTACAGTGAAGGTACGGAGAACACTGAAGCTTTCTTT.

This clonotype has ten or more counts. This chain links TRBV4-2 with TRBJ2-3, with 11 bases that match TRBD2. The V gene's germline CDR1 is LGHNA and CDR2 YNFKEQ. This CDR3 comprises 16 residues. V gave up 0 bases and J gave up 4 bases; unmatched junction bases: 3. The CDR3 DNA reads as TGTGCCAGCAGCCAAGATATAGCGGGGGGGCCAGATACGCAGTATTTT. This codes for CASSQDIAGGPDTQYF.

This clonotype was seen a handful of times. The chain couples TRBV5-4 to TRBJ1-1; D is ambiguous. Trimming stripped 4 bases from V and 8 bases from J, with 12 bases between. CDR1 SGHNT and CDR2 YYREEE come from the germline V gene (reference sequence). The CDR3 is 12 amino acids. This chain's CDR3 is CASSLHAMEAFF. CDR3 nucleotides: TGTGCCAGCAGCCTTCATGCTATGGAAGCTTTCTTT.